The source of this T cell receptor (beta chain) is a study of cytomegalovirus exposure and HLA in healthy donors. The PCR was carried out with 60 Vbeta primers and 13 Jbeta primers. In the study's own analysis: The count from a later analysis was 65 million to 90 million unique TCR beta chains, 9 million to 12 million of them shared. TCRdb keeps only in-frame clones here, not all; method: immunoSEQ multiplex PCR. That table is the source of V, J and clone size, and D and trimming were worked out from the DNA. Counted here are 220,000 or so clones, around four fifths occurring once; the ten biggest clones make up about 1.7%. Germline V CDR1 and CDR2: SGHAT, FQNNGV. The CDR3 contains 15 residues. With V trimmed by 5 bases and J by 2 bases, 7 bases remained unmatched.

Sequenced material: PBMCs. The origin of this receptor is a man aged 45 to 65 in good health and CMV-seronegative. J is TRBJ2-7 and V is TRBV11-2; 9 nucleotides align to TRBD1. The CDR3 reads CASSHPGQGTYEQYF. DNA for the CDR3: TGTGCCAGCAGCCACCCGGGACAGGGTACCTACGAGCAGTACTTC.